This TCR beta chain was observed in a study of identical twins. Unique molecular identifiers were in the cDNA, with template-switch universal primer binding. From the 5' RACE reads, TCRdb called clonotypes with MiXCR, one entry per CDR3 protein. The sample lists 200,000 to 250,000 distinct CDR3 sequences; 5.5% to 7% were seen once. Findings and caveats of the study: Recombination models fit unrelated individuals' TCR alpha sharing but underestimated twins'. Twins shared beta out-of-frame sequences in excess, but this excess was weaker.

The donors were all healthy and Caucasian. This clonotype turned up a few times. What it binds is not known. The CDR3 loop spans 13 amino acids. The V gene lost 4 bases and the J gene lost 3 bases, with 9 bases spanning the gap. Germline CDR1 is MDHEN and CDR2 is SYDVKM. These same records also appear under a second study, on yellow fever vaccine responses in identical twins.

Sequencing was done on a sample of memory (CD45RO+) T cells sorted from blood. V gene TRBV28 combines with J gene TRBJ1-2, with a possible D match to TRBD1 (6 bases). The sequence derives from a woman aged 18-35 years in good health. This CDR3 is CASSWNRDYGYTF. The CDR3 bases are TGTGCCAGCAGTTGGAACAGGGACTATGGCTACACCTTC.